This T cell receptor beta chain emerged from a study of neoadjuvant nivolumab and ipilimumab in lung cancer. Study summary: The combination arm added day-1 ipilimumab 1 mg/kg to nivolumab 3 mg/kg on days 1, 15, 29.

The CDR3 is made up of 14 amino acids. Germline CDR1 reads SGHRS; CDR2 reads YFSETQ. Trimming took 0 bases from V and 6 from J; bases not matched to a gene: 2. General observations from the study: Higher pretherapy blood TCR richness went with higher resected-tumor richness. Only two of four nivolumab-treated tumors gained richness and clonality by surgery. Only a single major-pathologic-response sample was available for clonality analysis.

Here immunoSEQ multiplex PCR was the method, and the copy in TCRdb shows in-frame clones only, minus some. The sample lists over 5,500 clones; about 72% were seen once. On this clone itself: Its antigen remains unidentified.

Sequencing was performed on tumor tissue, taken after neoadjuvant nivolumab, alone or with ipilimumab, at or shortly before surgery. The chain employs TRBV5-1 and TRBJ2-2, with 7 bases fitting TRBD2. The source is an adult with non-small cell lung cancer. The CDR3 DNA sequence: TGCGCCAGCAGCTTGGGCGGGAGTGCCGGGGAGCTGTTTTTT. This translates into CASSLGGSAGELFF.